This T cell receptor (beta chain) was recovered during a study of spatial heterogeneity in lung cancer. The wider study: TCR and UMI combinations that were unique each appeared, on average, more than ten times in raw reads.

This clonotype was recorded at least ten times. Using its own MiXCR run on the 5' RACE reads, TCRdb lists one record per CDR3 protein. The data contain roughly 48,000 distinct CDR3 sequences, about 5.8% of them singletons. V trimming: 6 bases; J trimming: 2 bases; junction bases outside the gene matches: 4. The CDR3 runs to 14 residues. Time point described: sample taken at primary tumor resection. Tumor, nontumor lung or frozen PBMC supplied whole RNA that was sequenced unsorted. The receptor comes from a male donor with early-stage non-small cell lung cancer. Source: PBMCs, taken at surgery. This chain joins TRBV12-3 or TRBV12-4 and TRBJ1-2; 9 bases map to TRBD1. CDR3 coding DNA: TGTGCCAGCAGCCCGGGACAGGGAAACTATGGCTACACCTTC. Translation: CASSPGQGNYGYTF.